The following is a T cell receptor beta chain sequence with its context. Its antigen is not identified. Constant-segment primers served in 5'RACE that generated TCR alpha and TCR beta cDNA libraries bearing sample barcodes and UMIs. TCRdb re-analysed the 5' RACE reads in MiXCR, keeping a single row per CDR3 protein. This table has approximately 260,000 distinct CDR3 sequences, over 15% appearing once. V lost 5 bases to trimming and J lost 6 bases; unmatched junction nucleotides: 5. The CDR3 totals 12 residues. CDR1 and CDR2 from the germline V gene are SQVTM and ANQGSEA. This sample is part of a study of T-cell memory formation after mild COVID-19. The overall study: In these data, TCR clusters were largely donor specific. Overall study findings and caveats: The CD4+ clones that contracted clustered mainly within CM and EM, and the CD8+ clones concentrated in EMRA. Second-wave clones reaching peak frequency on day 37 lacked confirmed SARS-CoV-2 specificity.

This sequence was found in a man between 18 and 35 years old who had mild COVID-19 (a few samples of this study predate the infection). Cell type and time point are not known. The rearrangement links TRBV29-1 to TRBJ1-1, with 8 bases aligning to TRBD1. Sequenced: PBMCs or a T cell subset sorted from them (not recorded which). This CDR3 reads CSVSQGAPEAFF. CDR3 DNA: TGCAGCGTTTCCCAGGGGGCTCCTGAAGCTTTCTTT. The complete variable domain, with remaining parts taken from reference TRBV29-1 and TRBJ1-1, reads SAVISQKPSRDICQRGTSLTIQCQVDSQVTMMFWYRQQPGQSLTLIATANQGSEATYESGFVIDKFPISRPNLTFSTLTVSNMSPEDSSIYLCSVSQGAPEAFFGQGTRLTVV.